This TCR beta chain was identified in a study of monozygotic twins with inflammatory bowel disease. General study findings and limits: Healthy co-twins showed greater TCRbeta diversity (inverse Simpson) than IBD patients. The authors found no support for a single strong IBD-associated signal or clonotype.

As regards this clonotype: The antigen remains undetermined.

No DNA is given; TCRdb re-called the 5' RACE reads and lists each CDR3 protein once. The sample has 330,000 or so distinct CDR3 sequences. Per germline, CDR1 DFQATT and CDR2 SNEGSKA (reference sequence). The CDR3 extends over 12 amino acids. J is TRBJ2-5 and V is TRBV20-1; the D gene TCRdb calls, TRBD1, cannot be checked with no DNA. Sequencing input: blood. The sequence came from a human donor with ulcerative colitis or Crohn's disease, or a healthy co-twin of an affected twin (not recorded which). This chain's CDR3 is CSQGQIQETQYF.